This entry lists 5 T cell receptor beta chains sequenced from one sample in a study. TCRdb re-called the 5' RACE reads with MiXCR, one entry per CDR3 protein. The repertoire includes tens of thousands of distinct CDR3 sequences, approximately 23% of them detected once, and just under 3% sits in the top ten. Source material: memory CD4+ T cells sorted from a lymph node. Subset described: memory CD4+ T cells, CD4+CD45RO+CD25-. The receptors were sampled from a female donor with breast cancer.

This clonotype was found a few times. This rearrangement joins TRBV7-2 to TRBJ2-5; TRBD2 agrees at 7 bases. The CDR3 spans 16 residues. CDR1 is SGHTA and CDR2 is FQGNSA in the germline V gene. The V segment lost 0 bases and the J segment 5 bases; nucleotides outside the gene matches: 9. CDR3 nucleotides: TGTGCCAGCAGCTTAGCCCCAGCGGGGTCGGGGGAGACCCAGTACTTC. The encoded protein is CASSLAPAGSGETQYF.

The V call is TRBV5-6, the J call TRBJ2-4; no definite D call. The V end was cut by 0 bases, the J end by 6 bases, with 10 bases between. The length of the CDR3 is 14 residues. The germline gives CDR1 SGHDT, CDR2 YYEEEE. The CDR3 loop is CASSLAVGSNIQYF. The CDR3 coding sequence is TGTGCCAGCAGCTTGGCCGTCGGGTCAAACATTCAGTACTTC.

The chain links TRBV20-1 to TRBJ2-1, with D perhaps TRBD2 (7 bases). Germline V lookup: CDR1 DFQATT, CDR2 SNEGSKA (reference sequence). Trimming took off 4 bases at V and 5 bases at J, with 15 bases between the two ends. The CDR3 runs 14 residues. Here the CDR3 DNA reads TGCAGTGCTACGATTAGGGGGAGGGACAATGAGCAGTTCTTC. Translation gives CSATIRGRDNEQFF.

Concerning this clonotype: The conserved phenylalanine or tryptophan normally closing the CDR3 is absent here, so this likely arose from a read error. This chain connects TRBV29-1 to TRBJ1-2; D not resolved. The germline V gene has CDR1 SQVTM and CDR2 ANQGSEA. The CDR3 runs to 12 residues. V lost 6 bases and J lost 3, with 11 bases in between. CDR3 sequence (DNA): TGCAGCGTGGGCCCGGGCGACTATGGCTACACCTCC. Amino acid sequence: CSVGPGDYGYTS.

This clonotype has a handful of counts. The J gene is TRBJ1-2, the V gene TRBV10-3; 7 bases match TRBD1. Trimming cost V 4 bases and J 7 bases; bases outside gene matches: 3. CDR1 is ENHRY, CDR2 SYGVKD, per germline. The length of the CDR3 is 12 residues. DNA of the CDR3: TGTGCCATCAGTGGACAGGGTCCTGGCTACACCTTC. This gives the protein CAISGQGPGYTF.